Each of the 18 T cell receptor beta chains below was sequenced from the same sample in a study of CD8 T cells in ankylosing spondylitis. Study findings and constraints: Typical of ankylosing spondylitis blood, it appeared, was a TCR beta motif of roughly eight highly homologous variants.

TCRdb fed the 5' RACE reads into MiXCR, producing one record per CDR3 protein. This repertoire shows approximately 220,000 distinct CDR3 sequences, around 20% found once; its top ten account for about 42%. No antigen has been identified for these receptors. The sequencing sample was made of blood, either unsorted or a sorted T cell fraction (not recorded which). The receptors here all came from a male donor with ankylosing spondylitis.

This sequence joins TRBV12-5 and TRBJ2-1; 7 bases are shared with TRBD1. After removal of 2 bases from V and 7 bases from J, the junction contained 11 bases not matched to a gene. The V gene's germline CDR1 is LGHNT and CDR2 FRNRAP. This CDR3 contains 16 residues. Here the CDR3 DNA reads TGTGCTAGTGGTTTGAACTACGTAGACAGGGTGAATGAGCAGTTCTTC. This sequence encodes CASGLNYVDRVNEQFF.

The V call is TRBV19, the J call TRBJ2-1, with 9 bases aligning to TRBD2. Germline V gene data show CDR1 as LNHDA and CDR2 as SQIVND (reference sequence). This CDR3 contains 11 residues. Germline trimming cut 11 bases from V and 9 bases from J; bases unmatched to any gene: 5. The CDR3 DNA is TGTGCCGCGGGGGGGTTGGGTGAGCAGTTCTTC. Translating gives CAAGGLGEQFF.

This clonotype was seen once. The V gene is TRBV7-9, the J gene TRBJ2-7; D is undetermined. Trimming took 2 bases from V and 5 from J, leaving 7 bases between them. The germline CDR1 and CDR2 sequences are SEHNR and FQNEAQ (reference sequence). The CDR3 is 12 residues long. The CDR3 nucleotides are TGTGCCAGCAGCTTACGCCGCCACGAGCAGTACTTC. It encodes CASSLRRHEQYF.

This clonotype has a handful of counts. The V and J genes are TRBV3-1 and TRBJ2-7, with D hard to call. The germline CDR1 and CDR2 sequences are LGHDT and YNNKEL (reference sequence). This CDR3 has 13 residues. Trimming pared 0 bases from V and 3 bases from J, leaving 6 bases between. In nucleotides, the CDR3 is TGTGCCAGCAGCCAAGAATTGGTCTACGAGCAGTACTTC. It codes for CASSQELVYEQYF.

Only a few counts were recorded for this clonotype. The rearrangement links TRBV7-2 to TRBJ1-2; no reliable D call. V was pared by 5 bases and J by 8 bases, with 27 bases between. The germline CDR1 and CDR2 sequences are SGHTA and FQGNSA. This CDR3 is 17 amino acids long. The CDR3 sequence: CASSPSPGQQILLGYTF. CDR3 DNA: TGTGCCAGCAGCCCATCGCCCGGCCAGCAAATCCTCCTGGGCTACACCTTC. Based on the CDR3 plus reference TRBV7-2 and TRBJ1-2, the full variable domain is GAGVSQSPSNKVTEKGKDVELRCDPISGHTALYWYRQSLGQGLEFLIYFQGNSAPDKSGLPSDRFSAERTGGSVSTLTIQRTQQEDSAVYLCASSPSPGQQILLGYTFGSGTRLTVV.

V gene TRBV15 combines with J gene TRBJ2-7, with TRBD1 matching 12 bases. The CDR3 spans 16 residues. Trimming cost V 0 bases and J 4 bases; bases outside gene matches: 4. Germline assignment: CDR1 LNHNV and CDR2 YYDKDF (reference sequence). The CDR3 sequence: CATSRDTGQGAYEQYF. The DNA for the CDR3 is TGTGCCACCAGCAGAGATACGGGACAGGGGGCTTACGAGCAGTACTTC.

This chain links TRBV20-1 with TRBJ2-7; tentative D call: TRBD2 (5 bases). CDR1 is DFQATT and CDR2 is SNEGSKA in the germline V gene (reference sequence). Trimming pared 0 bases from V and 7 bases from J, leaving 13 bases between. The CDR3 runs to 13 residues. The CDR3 reads CSARDTWESEQYF. DNA for the CDR3: TGCAGTGCTAGAGATACATGGGAGTCGGAGCAGTACTTC.

In this sample, this clonotype turned up a few times. The chain recombines TRBV4-1 with TRBJ2-7; 8 positions match TRBD2. Per germline, CDR1 MGHRA and CDR2 YSYEKL. CDR3 length equals 15 residues. The trim removed 4 bases at V and 0 bases at J, leaving 5 bases unmatched. In nucleotides, the CDR3 is TGCGCCAGCAGCCTGAGACTAGCGACCTCCTACGAGCAGTACTTC. It yields the protein CASSLRLATSYEQYF.

The table lists this clonotype with a few counts. The V gene is TRBV29-1, the J gene TRBJ2-7; D is possibly TRBD2 (5 bases). Trimming cost V 4 bases and J 0 bases, with 10 bases left between them. The length of the CDR3 is 13 residues. Germline CDR1 and CDR2: SQVTM and ANQGSEA. The DNA for the CDR3 is TGCAGCGTTGTGTGGGAGAGCTCCTACGAGCAGTACTTC. Translated: CSVVWESSYEQYF.

This chain connects TRBV28 to TRBJ2-1; 8 bases agree with TRBD2. Germline-derived CDR1 and CDR2 are MDHEN and SYDVKM. J lost 7 bases, V lost 5 bases, and 7 bases had no gene match. This CDR3 region has 14 residues. CDR3 protein: CASSPYGGANEQFF. The CDR3, as DNA: TGTGCCAGCAGTCCCTACGGGGGGGCTAATGAGCAGTTCTTC.

In its sample, this clonotype was seen a few times. DNA of the CDR3: TGCAGCGCAAGTACAGGGGGCAAACCCGGGGAGCTGTTTTTT. Its protein product is CSASTGGKPGELFF. V usage is TRBV20-1 and J usage is TRBJ2-2, with TRBD1 identical over 9 bases. From germline, CDR1 is DFQATT and CDR2 SNEGSKA (reference sequence). The CDR3 contains 14 residues.

This sequence joins TRBV12-3 or TRBV12-4 and TRBJ2-5, with 7 bases matching TRBD1. The V segment lost 2 bases and the J segment 1 base; nucleotides outside the gene matches: 7. This CDR3 is 16 amino acids long. Written as DNA, the CDR3 is TGTGCCAGCAGTTTAAGGGGGACAGCCCTCCAAGAGACCCAGTACTTC. Translated, it gives CASSLRGTALQETQYF.

The sample holds many counts of this clonotype. The chain is built from TRBV29-1 and TRBJ2-1; D possibly matches TRBD1 or TRBD2 (5 bases each). V was pared by 2 bases and J by 4 bases, with 12 bases between. The V gene's germline CDR1 is SQVTM and CDR2 ANQGSEA. This CDR3 is built from 14 residues. The CDR3 sequence: CSVELREKYNEQFF. CDR3 DNA sequence: TGCAGCGTTGAACTCAGGGAGAAGTACAATGAGCAGTTCTTC.

This clonotype has more than one count but fewer than ten. This chain connects TRBV12-3 or TRBV12-4 to TRBJ2-2; a possible D gene is TRBD1 (6 bases). Between the trimmed V and J ends, which lost 4 bases and 3 bases, there was a span of 15 bases. The CDR3 has 16 amino acids. The CDR3 sequence is CASSYSTGPDTGELFF. As DNA, the CDR3 is TGTGCCAGCAGTTATTCCACAGGGCCTGACACCGGGGAGCTGTTTTTT.

This clonotype was detected a few times. The CDR3 DNA reads TGTGCCAGCAGCTTGGGGGTGACACAGACTAGCACAGATACGCAGTATTTT. Its translation: CASSLGVTQTSTDTQYF. The V call is TRBV5-8, the J call TRBJ2-3, with D unclear. V shed 0 bases and J shed 0 bases, with 14 bases lying between them. Germline loops: CDR1 SGHTS, CDR2 YDEGEE. The CDR3 extends over 17 amino acids.

At least ten counts were recorded for this clonotype. The chain links TRBV12-3 or TRBV12-4 to TRBJ1-1; unclear D gene. The CDR3 has 13 amino acids. Trimming took off 6 bases at V and 2 bases at J, with 10 bases between the two ends. In DNA, the CDR3 is TGTGCCAGCAGAGTACTGTTAAACACTGAAGCTTTCTTT. As protein: CASRVLLNTEAFF.

The chain uses TRBV27 and TRBJ1-5; D not certain. Trimming removed 6 bases at V and 6 bases at J, with 12 bases between. CDR3 length equals 13 residues. Per germline, CDR1 MNHEY and CDR2 SMNVEV (reference sequence). The CDR3: CASRPLSGQPQHF. The CDR3 DNA follows: TGTGCCAGCAGACCCCTGTCCGGTCAGCCCCAGCATTTT.

In its sample, this clonotype was seen a few times. The chain uses TRBV5-1 and TRBJ1-1; D uncertain. The CDR3 contains 13 residues. Germline CDR1 SGHRS, CDR2 YFSETQ. V shed 3 bases and J shed 2 bases, with 8 bases lying between them. CDR3 nucleotides: TGCGCCAGCAGCTCGGTGATCAACACTGAAGCTTTCTTT. This sequence encodes CASSSVINTEAFF.